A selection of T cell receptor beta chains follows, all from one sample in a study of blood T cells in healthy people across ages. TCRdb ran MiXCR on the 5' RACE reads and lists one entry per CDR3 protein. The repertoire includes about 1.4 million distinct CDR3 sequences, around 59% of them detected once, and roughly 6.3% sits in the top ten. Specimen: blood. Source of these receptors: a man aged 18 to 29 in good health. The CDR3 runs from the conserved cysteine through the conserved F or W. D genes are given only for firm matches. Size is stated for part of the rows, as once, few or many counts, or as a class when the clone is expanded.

CASSSGVAGANEQYF	TGTGCCAGCAGTTCCGGGGTTGCAGGGGCCAACGAGCAGTACTTC	.	TRBJ2-7	15	.	TRBV12-3/TRBV12-4
CASSFPLAGQYDTQYF	TGTGCCAGCAGCTTCCCCCTAGCGGGGCAGTATGATACGCAGTATTTT	TRBD2	TRBJ2-3	16	few	TRBV7-2
CSANSGRNPHEQYF	TGCAGTGCTAATAGCGGGAGGAACCCCCATGAGCAGTACTTC	TRBD2	TRBJ2-5	14	.	TRBV20-1
CASSYLGDTGELFF	TGTGCCAGCAGCTACCTAGGGGACACCGGGGAGCTGTTTTTT	.	TRBJ2-2	14	.	TRBV3-1
CAIRDRPSYEQYF	TGTGCCATTAGGGACAGGCCCTCCTACGAGCAGTACTTC	TRBD1	TRBJ2-7	13	.	TRBV2
CASSGQTGTGNQPQHF	TGTGCCAGCAGTGGCCAAACCGGGACAGGGAATCAGCCCCAGCATTTT	TRBD1	TRBJ1-5	16	.	TRBV2
CSVTTSGYEQYF	TGCAGCGTCACGACTAGCGGCTACGAGCAGTACTTC	TRBD2	TRBJ2-7	12	.	TRBV29-1
CASSQVFVRLSHYQEQYF	TGCGCCAGCAGCCAAGTTTTTGTGCGGTTGTCCCACTACCAGGAGCAGTACTTC	.	TRBJ2-7	18	.	TRBV4-1
CASSFSLMNTEAFF	TGTGCCAGCAGTTTTTCCCTAATGAACACTGAAGCTTTCTTT	.	TRBJ1-1	14	.	TRBV12-3/TRBV12-4
CASSLSGYGYNEQFF	TGTGCCAGCAGTTTAAGCGGTTACGGTTACAATGAGCAGTTCTTC	.	TRBJ2-1	15	.	TRBV27
CSAHWAGSTDTQYF	TGCAGTGCACACTGGGCGGGATCCACAGATACGCAGTATTTT	.	TRBJ2-3	14	.	TRBV20-1